This TCR beta chain was sequenced for a study of T cell responses to AZD1222 COVID-19 vaccine. Profiled with immunoSEQ multiplex PCR; TCRdb holds only in-frame clones, not every one. The table records 100,000 to 150,000 clones, approximately 87% of them present only once. Of note for this clone: Its matching antigen is unknown.

Findings of the study overall: Once two AZD1222 doses were given, Spike-specific TCR breadth and depth went up.

This sequence was found in an adult in good health. The sample consisted of peripheral blood, taken on day 0 of AZD1222 vaccination.

Here the CDR3 reads CASSPAPQGVGEAFF. CDR3 sequence (DNA): TGCGCCAGCAGCCCCGCCCCACAGGGGGTAGGTGAAGCTTTCTTT. This chain connects TRBV5-1 to TRBJ1-1; 8 nucleotides line up with TRBD1. Trimming took 4 bases from V and 7 from J; bases not matched to a gene: 12. The CDR3 has 15 amino acids. Germline V lookup: CDR1 SGHRS, CDR2 YFSETQ.